This T cell receptor (beta chain) was obtained from a study of T-cell reconstitution after alpha-beta-depleted transplantation in children. Trimming took 4 bases from V and 7 from J, leaving 9 bases between them. Germline V CDR1 and CDR2: SGHRS, YFSETQ. The length of the CDR3 is 12 residues. Preparing the TCRbeta library involved the use of unique molecular identifiers. Each CDR3 protein is one row after TCRdb ran MiXCR on the PCR reads. In the table there are about 610,000 distinct CDR3 sequences, around 27% of which are singletons. This chain uses TRBV5-1 with TRBJ2-1; no clear D. This sample comprised PBMCs, obtained before TCRalphabeta/CD19-depleted stem cell transplant. The TCR comes from a boy less than two years old with Wiskott-Aldrich syndrome, due to receive a stem cell transplant. The CDR3 bases are TGCGCCAGCAGCCCAACCCTAAATGAGCAGTTCTTC. Its protein product is CASSPTLNEQFF.